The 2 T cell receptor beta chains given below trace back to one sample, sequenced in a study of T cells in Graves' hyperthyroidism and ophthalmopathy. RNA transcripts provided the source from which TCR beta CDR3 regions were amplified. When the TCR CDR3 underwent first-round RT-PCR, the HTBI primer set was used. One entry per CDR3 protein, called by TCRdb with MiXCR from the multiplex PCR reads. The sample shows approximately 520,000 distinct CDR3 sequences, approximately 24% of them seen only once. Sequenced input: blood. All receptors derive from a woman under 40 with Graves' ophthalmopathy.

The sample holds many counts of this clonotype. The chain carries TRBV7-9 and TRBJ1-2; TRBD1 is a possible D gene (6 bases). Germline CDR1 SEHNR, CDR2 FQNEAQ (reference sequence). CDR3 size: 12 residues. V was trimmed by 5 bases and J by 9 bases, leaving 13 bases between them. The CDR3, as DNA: TGTGCCAGCAGCAACGGGGACATGCGCTACACCTTC. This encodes CASSNGDMRYTF.

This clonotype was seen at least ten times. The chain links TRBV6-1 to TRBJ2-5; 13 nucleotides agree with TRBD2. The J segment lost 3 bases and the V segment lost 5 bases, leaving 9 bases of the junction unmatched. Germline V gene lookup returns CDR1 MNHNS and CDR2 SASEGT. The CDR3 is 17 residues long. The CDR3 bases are TGTGCCAGCAGTCGAAGACTAGCGGGGGGCTCAAAAGAGACCCAGTACTTC. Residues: CASSRRLAGGSKETQYF.